This is a list of T cell receptor beta chains from one sample in a study of T-cell reconstitution after alpha-beta-depleted transplantation in children. One entry per CDR3 protein, called by TCRdb with MiXCR from the PCR reads. The data show hundreds of thousands of distinct CDR3 sequences, around a sixth seen once. The source was PBMCs from the stem cell graft donor, collected from the stem cell graft. The receptor source for this set is a human donor who donated a stem cell graft to a child with acute myeloid leukemia. Both conserved end residues are part of each CDR3. D genes are given only for firm matches. Size is omitted from some rows. Given values are once, few, many or a class for expanded clones.

size,D,J,V,DNA,CDR3
many,TRBD1,TRBJ1-4,TRBV29-1,TGCAGCGTGCGACAGGGCATGTTTGAAAAACTGTTTTTT,CSVRQGMFEKLFF
many,NA,TRBJ2-7,TRBV7-6,TGTGCCAGCAGCTTAGATGCTGGGGGAGGCTACGAGCAGTACTTC,CASSLDAGGGYEQYF
few,TRBD1,TRBJ1-1,TRBV6-1,TGTGCCAGTCGGGGCAGGGGGATATACACTGAAGCTTTCTTT,CASRGRGIYTEAFF
NA,NA,TRBJ1-1,TRBV12-3/TRBV12-4,TGTGCCAGCAGTTTCAAGGGGCATCTGAACACTGAAGCTTTCTTT,CASSFKGHLNTEAFF
many,TRBD2,TRBJ2-1,TRBV20-1,TGCAGTGCTAGAGACCCCTCCCAGCGGGGGGGTATCTACAATGAGCAGTTCTTC,CSARDPSQRGGIYNEQFF
few,NA,TRBJ2-1,TRBV9,TGTGCCAGCAGCGTAAAGTATGGGTACAATGAGCAGTTCTTC,CASSVKYGYNEQFF
NA,TRBD2,TRBJ2-3,TRBV12-3/TRBV12-4,TGTGCCAGCAGTCCTAATGGGGGACTAGCGGGGGGCACAGATACGCAGTATTTT,CASSPNGGLAGGTDTQYF
NA,NA,TRBJ2-1,TRBV12-2,TGTGCAAGTCGCTTAACTAGCGGGAGAAACTCCTACAATGAGCAGTTCTTC,CASRLTSGRNSYNEQFF
many,NA,TRBJ1-2,TRBV29-1,TGCAGCCCTTTAGGACCGGATTATGGCTACACCTTC,CSPLGPDYGYTF
many,NA,TRBJ2-3,TRBV7-2,TGTGCCAGCACGACGCCAGCTTTCGCTAGCACAGATACGCAGTATTTT,CASTTPAFASTDTQYF
NA,TRBD2,TRBJ2-5,TRBV6-1,TGTGCCACCCAGACTAGCGGGGCGAGAGAGACCCAGTACTTC,CATQTSGARETQYF
NA,TRBD2,TRBJ2-3,TRBV12-3/TRBV12-4,TGTGCCAGCAGTACCGGACTAGTTTCCCACACAGATACGCAGTATTTT,CASSTGLVSHTDTQYF
many,NA,TRBJ1-2,TRBV4-3,TGCGCCAGCAGCCAAGATCTATCAGGGACAAAGAACTATGGCTACACCTTC,CASSQDLSGTKNYGYTF
many,NA,TRBJ2-3,TRBV29-1,NA,CSVEEVVGTGINF
NA,NA,TRBJ2-5,TRBV6-1,TGTGCCAGCAGAGCCCCTAGGGGGTACCAAGAGACCCAGTACTTC,CASRAPRGYQETQYF
few,TRBD2,TRBJ2-1,TRBV20-1,TGCAGTGCTCCCCTAGCGGGGGGACTTTTAAGCTCCTACAATGAGCAGTTCTTC,CSAPLAGGLLSSYNEQFF
many,TRBD1,TRBJ1-1,TRBV29-1,TGCAGCGTTGAAACACAGGGGAGGACTGAAGCTTTCTTT,CSVETQGRTEAFF
NA,TRBD1,TRBJ2-7,TRBV27,TGTGCCAGCAGTTTCGGGACAGACCAGTACTTC,CASSFGTDQYF
many,NA,TRBJ1-3,TRBV7-2,TGTGCCAGCAGCCCTCCTAGGGCCGGAAACACCATATATTTT,CASSPPRAGNTIYF
few,NA,TRBJ2-3,TRBV20-1,TGCAGTGGGGCTCCGGCGGGGGCCCAGTCTAGCACAGATACGCAGTATTTT,CSGAPAGAQSSTDTQYF
NA,TRBD2,TRBJ2-1,TRBV12-3/TRBV12-4,TGTGCCAGCAGATTAAGCGGGGGGAGCTCCTACAATGAGCAGTTCTTC,CASRLSGGSSYNEQFF
few,NA,TRBJ2-2,TRBV12-3/TRBV12-4,TGTGCCAGCAGTTTTGTTCAGGGACCCGCCGGGGAGCTGTTTTTT,CASSFVQGPAGELFF
once,TRBD1,TRBJ2-2,TRBV3-1,TGTGCCAGCTCCTCAGGACAGGGGGCGACCGGGGAGCTGTTTTTT,CASSSGQGATGELFF
NA,TRBD1,TRBJ1-5,TRBV20-1,TGCAGTGCCCCCGGGATGGGACAGGGAGGGAATCAGCCCCAGCATTTT,CSAPGMGQGGNQPQHF
NA,NA,TRBJ1-5,TRBV15,TGTGCCACCAGCAGAGATCGGGGGGGGAACCTTAATCAGCCCCAGCATTTT,CATSRDRGGNLNQPQHF
many,NA,TRBJ2-3,TRBV7-2,TGTGCCAGCAGCTTAGGGGAATTTGAAGCAGATACGCAGTATTTT,CASSLGEFEADTQYF
few,TRBD2,TRBJ2-5,TRBV4-3,TGCGCCAGCAGCCAAGATCGGGGGGGCGGGTTGGCAGAGACCCAGTACTTC,CASSQDRGGGLAETQYF
NA,NA,TRBJ1-4,TRBV30,TGTGCCTGGGGTCGACAGCTCTCAACTAATGAAAAACTGTTTTTT,CAWGRQLSTNEKLFF
NA,NA,TRBJ1-4,TRBV5-1,TGCGCCAGCAGCTCAGGGGTAATGGCTAATGAAAAACTGTTTTTT,CASSSGVMANEKLFF
few,NA,TRBJ1-1,TRBV7-3,TGTGCCAGCAGCTTTGAGGTTGGCACTGAAGCTTTCTTT,CASSFEVGTEAFF
NA,TRBD1,TRBJ2-7,TRBV7-2,TGTGCCAGCAGCTTAGGTACAGGGGGGTTCGCCTACGAGCAGTACTTC,CASSLGTGGFAYEQYF
NA,NA,TRBJ2-6,TRBV7-2,TGTGCCAGCAGCGGCAAGGCTTCCTCTGGGGCCAACGTCCTGACTTTC,CASSGKASSGANVLTF
many,TRBD2,TRBJ2-1,TRBV10-2,TGCGCCAGCAGTAAGCGGGGGGGCAGAAATGAGCAGTTCTTC,CASSKRGGRNEQFF
many,TRBD2,TRBJ2-7,TRBV20-1,TGCAGTGCTAGAGGTGGAACTAGCGGGGGGGTTTACTCCTACGAGCAGTACTTC,CSARGGTSGGVYSYEQYF
NA,NA,TRBJ2-2,TRBV9,TGTGCCAGCAGCGTCATTTGGGACACCGGGGAGCTGTTTTTT,CASSVIWDTGELFF
NA,TRBD1,TRBJ2-5,TRBV11-3,TGTGCCAGCAGCCCCCCGGGACAGGGTCCAGAGACCCAGTACTTC,CASSPPGQGPETQYF
NA,NA,TRBJ2-2,TRBV6-2/TRBV6-3,TGTGCCACCTTCGTGGACCCTCGCTCCTTTTACAGGCGAAGAGGGACCGGGGAGCTGTTTTTT,CATFVDPRSFYRRRGTGELFF
many,NA,TRBJ2-1,TRBV13,TGTGCCAGCAGCCCCGGGACCCCAGAGCAGTTCTTC,CASSPGTPEQFF
NA,TRBD1,TRBJ2-3,TRBV5-1,TGCGCCAGCAGCACGACAGGGGCCGATACGCAGTATTTT,CASSTTGADTQYF
few,TRBD1,TRBJ1-5,TRBV24-1,TGTGCCACCGAAAGTGGGACAGGGGGCGGTCAGCCCCAGCATTTT,CATESGTGGGQPQHF
NA,NA,TRBJ2-2,TRBV20-1,TGCAGTGCTAGAATCACGACCGGGGAGCTGTTTTTT,CSARITTGELFF
NA,NA,TRBJ2-3,TRBV20-1,TGCAGTGCTAGAAAAACGACTAGCACAGATACGCAGTATTTT,CSARKTTSTDTQYF
many,TRBD2,TRBJ2-1,TRBV6-1,TGTGCCAGCACTCGGACTAGCTCCTACAATGAGCAGTTCTTC,CASTRTSSYNEQFF
few,NA,TRBJ2-3,TRBV29-1,TGCAGCGTTCCTGAGCCCGGACTTGGGATAGATACGCAGTATTTT,CSVPEPGLGIDTQYF
few,NA,TRBJ2-5,TRBV7-9,TGTGCCAGCAGCTTAGCGGGGGGGCTGAAGACCCAGTACTTC,CASSLAGGLKTQYF